This TCR beta chain was observed in a study of blood T cell repertoires in COVID-19. The CDR3 extends over 12 amino acids. Losses at the gene ends were 8 bases for V and 3 bases for J; bases not matched to a gene: 4. Germline V gene data show CDR1 as LNHDA and CDR2 as SQIVND (reference sequence). The authors' processing: Quantification of nucleated cells was approximated via reference gene primer amplification. Clones were sequenced by immunoSEQ multiplex PCR, and TCRdb holds only the in-frame ones, with some missing. V and J calls and clone size come straight from that table; D and trimming were deduced from the DNA. This table holds under 300,000 clones, around 90% found once.

This rearrangement joins TRBV19 to TRBJ2-7; 7 bases are shared with TRBD2. The clonotype originates from a woman aged 35 to 49 who had recovered from COVID-19. Sequencing was performed on peripheral blood. Written as DNA, the CDR3 is TGTGCCAGTGGCCGGGGGGACTACGAGCAGTACTTC. This encodes CASGRGDYEQYF.